This TCR beta chain came from a study of cytomegalovirus exposure and HLA in healthy donors. Only in-frame clones appear in the TCRdb table, and some are missing; sequencing was by immunoSEQ multiplex PCR. The sample yields more than 55,000 clones, around 89% seen once. In the case of this clone: Antigen unknown.

Study results and caveats: A classifier reportedly called cytomegalovirus status with high sensitivity and specificity. Overall, around 150 TCR beta chains were annotated as cytomegalovirus-associated. While the bulk of TCR sequences proved rare, some public TCRs turned up in many donors. In a later analysis, first-cohort TCR clusters were found to tend to co-occur in the approximately 120 validation repertoires.

This CDR3 is 12 amino acids long. V lost 3 bases and J lost 1, with 4 bases in between. Per the germline V gene, CDR1 is MDHEN and CDR2 is SYDVKM. The source is a woman younger than 35 in good health and CMV-seronegative. The gene calls are TRBV28 and TRBJ2-7; D is undetermined. Specimen: PBMCs. The CDR3 region is CASSFLSYEQYF. CDR3 sequence (DNA): TGTGCCAGCAGTTTTCTGTCCTACGAGCAGTACTTC.